Following are 14 T cell receptor beta chains from one sample sequenced in a study of regulatory T cells in long-lasting Graves disease. Time point noted: newly diagnosed GD, antithyroid drugs for less than 3 months. From RNA extracted from PBMCs, the TCR library was made. According to the study, TCR beta libraries were built with iRepertoire HTBI primers and CDR3-region Arm-PCR. Using its own MiXCR run on the multiplex PCR reads, TCRdb lists one record per CDR3 protein. Of about 360,000 distinct CDR3 sequences listed, about 17% are singletons. These data were also reused for a study on T cells in Graves' hyperthyroidism and ophthalmopathy.

Sample: peripheral blood mononuclear cells (PBMCs), taken at new diagnosis, from a patient treated with antithyroid drugs. The receptors come from a woman aged 18-29 years with Graves disease.

This clonotype was detected only a few times. The chain is built from TRBV7-9 and TRBJ1-6; D is ambiguous. V dropped 5 bases and J dropped 7 bases, with 12 bases sitting between them. This CDR3 has 14 residues. In germline, CDR1 is SEHNR, CDR2 FQNEAQ (reference sequence). The CDR3 coding sequence is TGTGCCAGCAGCCCCAACGGCCAAAATTCACCCCTCCACTTT. As protein: CASSPNGQNSPLHF.

This clonotype was detected many times. V usage is TRBV2 and J usage is TRBJ1-2, with a weak D call TRBD1 (5 bases). With 2 bases removed from V and 8 bases from J, the gap between germline ends came to 15 bases. From germline, CDR1 is SNHLY and CDR2 FYNNEI. The CDR3 is made up of 14 amino acids. CDR3 sequence: CASSEWQGGEGYTF. CDR3 bases: TGTGCCAGCAGTGAATGGCAGGGAGGAGAGGGCTACACCTTC. Combining the CDR3 with reference TRBV2 and TRBJ1-2 gives the whole variable domain EPEVTQTPSHQVTQMGQEVILRCVPISNHLYFYWYRQILGQKVEFLVSFYNNEISEKSEIFDDQFSVERPDGSNFTLKIRSTKLEDSAMYFCASSEWQGGEGYTFGSGTRLTVV.

This clonotype was seen ten or more times. The V gene is TRBV7-3, the J gene TRBJ2-1; possible D gene TRBD2, 6 bases. There are 16 residues in the CDR3. Germline V gene lookup returns CDR1 SGHTA and CDR2 FQGTGA. Trimming stripped 2 bases from V and 8 bases from J, with 19 bases between. The CDR3 coding sequence is TGTGCCAGCAGCTTAGGACTTGGGGGAGGTTGGGATGAGCAGTTCTTC. This gives the protein CASSLGLGGGWDEQFF.

This clonotype came up a few times. The CDR3 loop is CASSMSGTAYEQYF. The CDR3, as DNA: TGTGCCAGCAGCATGAGCGGAACCGCCTACGAGCAGTACTTC. This chain connects TRBV7-9 to TRBJ2-7; perhaps TRBD2 as D (5 bases). Trimming cost V 5 bases and J 2 bases, with 13 bases left between them. The CDR3 totals 14 residues. Germline lookup yields CDR1 SEHNR and CDR2 FQNEAQ (reference sequence). Full variable domain (outside the CDR3, taken from reference TRBV7-9 and TRBJ2-7): DTGVSQNPRHKITKRGQNVTFRCDPISEHNRLYWYRQTLGQGPEFLTYFQNEAQLEKSRLLSDRFSAERPKGSFSTLEIQRTEQGDSAMYLCASSMSGTAYEQYFGPGTRLTVT.

In this sample, this clonotype turned up many times. The chain carries TRBV3-1 and TRBJ2-2, with 11 bases matching TRBD2. V shed 4 bases, J shed 3 bases, and the junction held 1 base outside the gene matches. The CDR3 extends over 15 amino acids. Per the germline V gene, CDR1 is LGHDT and CDR2 is YNNKEL (reference sequence). The chain's CDR3 is CASSLSGRDTGELFF. DNA of the CDR3: TGTGCCAGCAGCCTTAGCGGGAGGGACACCGGGGAGCTGTTTTTT.

This clonotype was detected many times. This chain connects TRBV7-8 to TRBJ1-5, with D tentatively TRBD1 (6 bases). V gave up 5 bases and J gave up 10 bases, with 21 bases separating them. In germline, CDR1 is SGHVS, CDR2 FQNEAQ. The CDR3 length is 15 residues. The CDR3 loop reads CASSPEGHEINPQHF. In DNA, the CDR3 is TGTGCCAGCAGCCCGGAGGGACACGAAATCAATCCCCAGCATTTT.

The J gene is TRBJ2-2, the V gene TRBV15; a possible D gene is TRBD2 (5 bases). The germline gives CDR1 LNHNV, CDR2 YYDKDF (reference sequence). This CDR3 is 17 amino acids long. The ends were cut back, 0 bases at V and 3 bases at J, with 14 bases in the middle. The CDR3: CATSRDRRQFHTGELFF. In nucleotides, the CDR3 is TGTGCCACCAGCAGAGATAGGAGGCAGTTTCACACCGGGGAGCTGTTTTTT.

This sequence joins TRBV9 and TRBJ2-7; 9 nucleotides agree with TRBD2. Looked up from germline, CDR1 is SGDLS and CDR2 is YYNGEE. The CDR3 consists of 15 residues. The trim removed 2 bases at V and 5 bases at J, leaving 8 bases unmatched. The CDR3 nucleotides are TGTGCCAGCAGCGTCCACCTAGCGGGATTGGACGAGCAGTACTTC. Protein: CASSVHLAGLDEQYF.

This clonotype was detected many times. The chain carries TRBV7-9 and TRBJ2-7; D gene ambiguous. The length of the CDR3 is 14 residues. Germline-derived CDR1 and CDR2 are SEHNR and FQNEAQ (reference sequence). V was shortened by 4 bases and J by 1 base, with 11 bases between the two germline ends. This chain's CDR3 is CASSSRTKSYEQYF. CDR3 bases: TGTGCCAGCAGCTCGAGGACGAAATCCTACGAGCAGTACTTC. The full variable domain, its missing parts supplied by reference TRBV7-9 and TRBJ2-7, is DTGVSQNPRHKITKRGQNVTFRCDPISEHNRLYWYRQTLGQGPEFLTYFQNEAQLEKSRLLSDRFSAERPKGSFSTLEIQRTEQGDSAMYLCASSSRTKSYEQYFGPGTRLTVT.

The chain uses TRBV6-1 and TRBJ1-3; no definite D call. The ends were cut back, 5 bases at V and 4 bases at J, with 9 bases in the middle. This CDR3 comprises 13 residues. Looked up from germline, CDR1 is MNHNS and CDR2 is SASEGT. CDR3 region: CASSNRLGNTIYF. CDR3 sequence (DNA): TGTGCCAGCAGTAATAGACTGGGAAACACCATATATTTT.

This clonotype was detected only a few times. The V gene is TRBV11-2, the J gene TRBJ1-2; D is uncertain. V was pared by 1 base and J by 4 bases, with 13 bases between. The CDR3 covers 15 residues. Germline V gives CDR1 SGHAT, CDR2 FQNNGV. CDR3 coding DNA: TGTGCCAGCAGCTTAGGGTTCCTACACCTCTATGGCTACACCTTC. Translating gives CASSLGFLHLYGYTF.

V gene TRBV6-1 combines with J gene TRBJ1-5; 10 positions match TRBD1. The CDR3 is made up of 17 amino acids. CDR1 and CDR2 from the germline V gene are MNHNS and SASEGT. J lost 3 bases, V lost 6 bases, and 11 bases had no gene match. The DNA for the CDR3 is TGTGCCAGCAGAACGGGACAGGGGTTGGGGTCCAATCAGCCCCAGCATTTT. This gives the protein CASRTGQGLGSNQPQHF.

This clonotype was recorded at least ten times. V is TRBV6-1 and J is TRBJ1-1; D not certain. The CDR3 has 11 amino acids. V gave up 6 bases and J gave up 7 bases, with 9 bases separating them. Germline V gene data show CDR1 as MNHNS and CDR2 as SASEGT. The CDR3: CASRRAGEAFF. In DNA, the CDR3 is TGTGCCAGCAGACGGGCCGGTGAAGCTTTCTTT.

This clonotype occurred a few times. The chain couples TRBV28 to TRBJ2-6; 8 nucleotides agree with TRBD1. CDR1 and CDR2 (germline): MDHEN, SYDVKM. This CDR3 spans 17 amino acids. Losses at the gene ends were 5 bases for V and 4 bases for J; bases not matched to a gene: 10. In nucleotides, the CDR3 is TGTGCCAGCAGTCTCCAGTACAGGGGGGCCGGGGCCAACGTCCTGACTTTC. Translation gives CASSLQYRGAGANVLTF.